This T cell receptor (beta chain) was observed in a study of blood T cell repertoires in COVID-19. Study information: From T cells, B-cell-depleted T cells, or PBMCs came the material, which was cDNA or gDNA.

In the authors' methods: Amplification of reference gene primers was used by the study to estimate nucleated cell counts. The data were produced by immunoSEQ multiplex PCR, yet TCRdb's version contains in-frame clones alone and is incomplete. That table supplies the V and J calls and clone size; D and trimming were determined from the DNA. The sample carries about 120,000 clones, more than 85% recorded once. The trim removed 5 bases at V and 0 bases at J, leaving 10 bases unmatched. The germline V gene has CDR1 KGHSH and CDR2 LQKENI. The CDR3 contains 18 residues. The source is a human donor with acute or convalescent COVID-19. The donor label of this sample is uncertain. The specimen sequenced was peripheral blood. The V gene is TRBV18, the J gene TRBJ1-5; TRBD1 matches 10 bases. CDR3 DNA sequence: TGTGCCAGCTCAGGGGCGACAGGGGGCCCGTATAGCAATCAGCCCCAGCATTTT. Its translation is CASSGATGGPYSNQPQHF. The whole variable domain, remainder taken from reference TRBV18 and TRBJ1-5, is NAGVMQNPRHLVRRRGQEARLRCSPMKGHSHVYWYRQLPEEGLKFMVYLQKENIIDESGMPKERFSAEFPKEGPSILRIQQVVRGDSAAYFCASSGATGGPYSNQPQHFGDGTRLSIL.